The clone carrying this T cell receptor beta chain was detected a few times. The data originate from a study of blood T cell repertoires in COVID-19. The assay was immunoSEQ multiplex PCR, and TCRdb's table has in-frame clones only and misses some. The sample contains more than 200,000 clones, around 83% of which appear only once. The CDR3 spans 15 residues. Germline V gene lookup returns CDR1 MNHEY and CDR2 SVGAGI. The V and J ends lost 7 bases and 0 bases respectively, with 15 bases between them. V usage is TRBV6-5 and J usage is TRBJ1-2; D possibly corresponds to TRBD1 (5 bases). The sequenced material came from peripheral blood. The source is a man aged 35 to 55 with active or convalescent COVID-19. The CDR3 protein is CASTSRGNPNYGYTF. The CDR3 DNA follows: TGTGCCAGCACCTCGCGGGGGAACCCTAACTATGGCTACACCTTC.